The entry that follows covers one T cell receptor (beta chain) sequence. Antigen: not known. The CDR3 length is 15 residues. Germline loops: CDR1 LNHDA, CDR2 SQIVND (reference sequence). Unmatched junction bases numbered 11, after V lost 5 bases and J lost 9 bases. Profiled with immunoSEQ multiplex PCR; TCRdb holds only in-frame clones, not every one. Found here are some 2,500,000 clones, roughly 90% of them singletons; the top ten hold 0.37%. This sample was taken from a study of shared clonotypes between healthy human individuals. Whole-study findings and limits: Researchers sampled only blood; tissue repertoires likely differ.

The source is a man in his late teens or twenties in good health. Some clones in this sample may be carry-over from other donors' samples. V usage is TRBV19 and J usage is TRBJ2-1, with 9 bases matching TRBD1. Sequencing used naive CD4+ T cells from PBMCs. Subset described: CD45RA+ positively selected. The CDR3 loop reads CASSFTGGEAREQFF. The DNA for the CDR3 is TGTGCCAGTAGTTTTACAGGGGGCGAGGCGCGTGAGCAGTTCTTC.